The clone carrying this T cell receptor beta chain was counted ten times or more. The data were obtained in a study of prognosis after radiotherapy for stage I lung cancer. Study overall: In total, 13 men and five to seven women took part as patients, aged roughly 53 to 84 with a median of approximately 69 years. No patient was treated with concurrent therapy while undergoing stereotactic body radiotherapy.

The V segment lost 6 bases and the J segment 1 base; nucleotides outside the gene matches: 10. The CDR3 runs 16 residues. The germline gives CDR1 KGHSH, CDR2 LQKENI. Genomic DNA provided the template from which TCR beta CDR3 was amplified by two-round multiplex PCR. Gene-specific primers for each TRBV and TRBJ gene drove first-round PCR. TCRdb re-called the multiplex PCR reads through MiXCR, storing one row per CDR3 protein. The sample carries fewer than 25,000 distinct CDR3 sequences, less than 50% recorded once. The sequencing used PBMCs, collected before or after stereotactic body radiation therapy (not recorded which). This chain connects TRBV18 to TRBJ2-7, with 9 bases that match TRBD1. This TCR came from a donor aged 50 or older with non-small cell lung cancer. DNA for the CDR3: TGTGCCAGCTCCCAGATACAGGGGGCGAGATCCTACGAGCAGTACTTC. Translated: CASSQIQGARSYEQYF.